These 22 T cell receptor beta chains originate from one sample sequenced in a study of T cells in Graves' hyperthyroidism and ophthalmopathy. RNA transcripts yielded amplified TCR beta CDR3 regions. Researchers ran a first-round RT-PCR on the TCR CDR3 using the HTBI primer set. Each CDR3 protein gets one entry after TCRdb re-called the multiplex PCR reads with MiXCR. The sample consists of hundreds of thousands of distinct CDR3 sequences, about an eighth of them appearing once. Sequenced sample: blood. The source is a man in his forties or fifties with Graves' ophthalmopathy.

V gene TRBV2 combines with J gene TRBJ2-7; 9 positions agree with TRBD1. V lost 5 bases to trimming and J lost 7 bases; unmatched junction nucleotides: 21. The CDR3 contains 18 residues. Germline V gives CDR1 SNHLY, CDR2 FYNNEI. The CDR3 region is CASSTYPERDRVAGEQYF. Written as DNA, the CDR3 is TGTGCCAGCAGTACCTATCCCGAACGGGACAGGGTTGCGGGGGAGCAGTACTTC.

This clonotype was counted between two and nine times. This CDR3 reads CSASGAGGNSYNEQFF. For the CDR3, the DNA is TGCAGTGCTAGCGGAGCGGGAGGGAACTCCTACAATGAGCAGTTCTTC. The chain recombines TRBV20-1 with TRBJ2-1; 10 nucleotides agree with TRBD2. The CDR3 has 16 residues. The germline V gene has CDR1 DFQATT and CDR2 SNEGSKA (reference sequence). V shed 3 bases, J shed 0 bases, and the junction held 5 bases outside the gene matches.

The genes are TRBV7-3 and TRBJ2-1, with D possibly matching TRBD2 (6 bases). Looked up from germline, CDR1 is SGHTA and CDR2 is FQGTGA. Trimming stripped 5 bases from V and 1 base from J, with 15 bases between. There are 16 residues in the CDR3. CDR3 DNA: TGTGCCAGCAGCCCTTGGGGGGACGCATCCTACAATGAGCAGTTCTTC. Residues: CASSPWGDASYNEQFF. The entire variable domain, with the rest obtained from reference TRBV7-3 and TRBJ2-1, is as follows: GAGVSQTPSNKVTEKGKYVELRCDPISGHTALYWYRQSLGQGPEFLIYFQGTGAADDSGLPNDRFFAVRPEGSVSTLKIQRTERGDSAVYLCASSPWGDASYNEQFFGPGTRLTVL.

The rearrangement joins TRBV5-1 to TRBJ2-7, with D perhaps matching TRBD1 or TRBD2 (5 bases each). V lost 4 bases and J lost 2, with 16 bases in between. The V gene's germline CDR1 is SGHRS and CDR2 YFSETQ. The CDR3 runs to 15 residues. CDR3 in DNA: TGCGCCAGCAGCCTTTTTGGGGACGGAACCTACGAGCAGTACTTC. It yields the protein CASSLFGDGTYEQYF.

This clonotype was found many times. The chain combines TRBV29-1 with TRBJ2-7; the D is unclear. The V gene's germline CDR1 is SQVTM and CDR2 ANQGSEA. The CDR3 has 13 amino acids. V lost 7 bases and J 9 bases, leaving 22 bases between the germline ends. The CDR3 coding sequence is TGCAGCGCCACCCTTCCCCGTCCTTTCAGGCAGTACTTC. It yields the protein CSATLPRPFRQYF.

The J gene is TRBJ2-1, the V gene TRBV20-1; D possibly corresponds to TRBD2 (6 bases). Trimming took off 1 base at V and 6 bases at J, with 13 bases between the two ends. Germline CDR1 and CDR2: DFQATT and SNEGSKA (reference sequence). The CDR3 contains 14 residues. The CDR3 region is CSARVLADSNEQFF. Written as DNA, the CDR3 is TGCAGTGCTAGAGTACTAGCAGACTCCAATGAGCAGTTCTTC.

As for this clonotype: Since a much larger clone is just one base distant, this may be a read error. This chain joins TRBV11-2 and TRBJ2-1; TRBD1 or TRBD2 may be the D gene (5 bases each). In germline, CDR1 is SGHAT, CDR2 FQNNGV. CDR3 length: 15 residues. DNA of the CDR3: TGTGCCAGCAGCTTAGGTCGGGGCCGCAACAATGAGCAGGTCTTC. Translation gives CASSLGRGRNNEQVF.

About this clonotype: This clone may be a read error of a much larger clone one base away. CDR3 sequence: CASSKQGKNTEAFF. CDR3 DNA sequence: TGTGCCAGCAGCAAACAGGGGAAGAACACTGAAGCTTTCTTT. The chain has TRBV2 and TRBJ1-1; TRBD1 agrees at 7 bases. The V and J ends lost 6 bases and 1 base, in that order; junction bases with no gene match: 5. The CDR3 covers 14 residues. In germline, CDR1 is SNHLY, CDR2 FYNNEI.

The table lists this clonotype with many counts. The chain combines TRBV5-1 with TRBJ2-1; 11 positions match TRBD1. The V segment lost 0 bases and the J segment 5 bases; nucleotides outside the gene matches: 13. The CDR3 spans 19 residues. Germline assignment: CDR1 SGHRS and CDR2 YFSETQ. The CDR3 nucleotides read TGCGCCAGCAGCTTGGTTAGGACAGGGGGCGAAAATCCCCACAATGAGCAGTTCTTC. It encodes CASSLVRTGGENPHNEQFF. Combining the CDR3 with reference TRBV5-1 and TRBJ2-1 gives the whole variable domain KAGVTQTPRYLIKTRGQQVTLSCSPISGHRSVSWYQQTPGQGLQFLFEYFSETQRNKGNFPGRFSGRQFSNSRSEMNVSTLELGDSALYLCASSLVRTGGENPHNEQFFGPGTRLTVL.

This clonotype has a count of ten or more. CDR3 sequence: CASSSDRGDEAFF. CDR3 DNA sequence: TGCGCCAGCAGCTCTGACAGGGGCGATGAAGCTTTCTTT. The V and J genes are TRBV5-1 and TRBJ1-1; 8 bases fit TRBD1. The V gene's germline CDR1 is SGHRS and CDR2 YFSETQ. Trimming removed 3 bases from V and 7 bases from J; junction bases left unmatched: 5. This CDR3 has 13 amino acids.

This clonotype came up many times. The chain links TRBV6-1 to TRBJ2-7, with TRBD1 as a possible D gene (6 bases). The CDR3 runs to 17 residues. The V end was cut by 0 bases, the J end by 2 bases, with 17 bases between. Germline loops: CDR1 MNHNS, CDR2 SASEGT. CDR3 coding DNA: TGTGCCAGCAGTGAAGCGTTCGGCAGGGACAAAACCTACGAGCAGTACTTC. The encoded protein is CASSEAFGRDKTYEQYF.

This clonotype appeared many times. The rearrangement uses TRBV30 and TRBJ1-5; D is uncertain. V lost 0 bases and J lost 7, with 10 bases in between. The CDR3 has 13 residues. The V gene's germline CDR1 is GTSNPN and CDR2 SVGIG (reference sequence). The CDR3 is CAWSVRVDQPQHF. DNA for the CDR3: TGTGCCTGGAGTGTACGCGTTGACCAGCCCCAGCATTTT.

This clonotype was seen ten or more times. The genes are TRBV20-1 and TRBJ1-5, with a weak D call TRBD1 (6 bases). The germline gives CDR1 DFQATT, CDR2 SNEGSKA (reference sequence). The CDR3 contains 15 residues. Trimming stripped 5 bases from V and 6 bases from J, with 20 bases between. The CDR3: CSACAPLQGCQPQHF. The CDR3 coding sequence is TGCAGTGCTTGCGCACCGCTACAGGGTTGTCAGCCCCAGCATTTT.

This clonotype was seen a few times. The junction departs from the called germline gene at one end, perhaps through a read error. V and J are TRBV5-1 and TRBJ2-7, with TRBD2 as a possible D gene (6 bases). The CDR3 consists of 16 residues. Germline V lookup: CDR1 SGHRS, CDR2 YFSETQ. DNA for the CDR3: TGCGCCAGCAGTTTGGGCGTTCTAGGGCTAGCGAGCGAGCAGTACTTC. It translates to CASSLGVLGLASEQYF.

This clonotype was picked up many times. The genes are TRBV28 and TRBJ1-6; D not resolved. With 11 bases removed from V and 0 bases from J, the gap between germline ends came to 8 bases. CDR3 length: 13 residues. Germline values: CDR1 MDHEN, CDR2 SYDVKM. The DNA for the CDR3 is TGTGCCTTGGCAAGCTCCTATAATTCACCCCTCCACTTT. Protein product: CALASSYNSPLHF.

The chain combines TRBV29-1 with TRBJ2-1; D gene uncertain. The CDR3 runs 11 residues. Trimming took 2 bases from V and 13 from J, leaving 12 bases between them. Germline V gene sequence: CDR1 SQVTM, CDR2 ANQGSEA. The DNA of the CDR3 is TGCAGCGTTGAACCGACGGAGAATCAGTTCTTC. Amino acids: CSVEPTENQFF.

A word on this clonotype: Given a much more abundant clone one base away, this may be a read error. The chain uses TRBV6-1 and TRBJ2-7; 12 bases fit TRBD2. CDR3 length: 14 residues. Looked up from germline, CDR1 is MNHNS and CDR2 is SASEGT. With 9 bases clipped from V and 5 bases from J, the junction kept 8 bases outside the gene matches. CDR3 sequence reads: CASALAGGSHEQYF. CDR3 DNA: TGTGCCAGTGCACTAGCGGGAGGTTCCCACGAGCAGTACTTC.

The chain uses TRBV7-2 and TRBJ2-3, with 7 nucleotides matching TRBD2. CDR3 length equals 15 residues. V trimming: 3 bases; J trimming: 10 bases; junction bases outside the gene matches: 13. Germline lookup yields CDR1 SGHTA and CDR2 FQGNSA. DNA of the CDR3: TGTGCCAGCAGCTTGGGGGATCGGACTAGGACGGCGCAGTATTTT. This encodes CASSLGDRTRTAQYF. Variable domain in full (rest from reference TRBV7-2 and TRBJ2-3): GAGVSQSPSNKVTEKGKDVELRCDPISGHTALYWYRQSLGQGLEFLIYFQGNSAPDKSGLPSDRFSAERTGGSVSTLTIQRTQQEDSAVYLCASSLGDRTRTAQYFGPGTRLTVL.

This clonotype was seen only a few times. This chain connects TRBV5-5 to TRBJ2-1; D is unclear. The CDR3 is 17 amino acids. Between the trimmed V and J ends, which lost 2 bases and 3 bases, there was a span of 18 bases. Germline values: CDR1 SGHKS, CDR2 YYEKEE (reference sequence). In DNA, the CDR3 is TGTGCCAGCAGCTTAGGTCCGATGGGTCCGAACTACAATGAGCAGTTCTTC. Its translation is CASSLGPMGPNYNEQFF. Full variable domain (rest looked up from reference TRBV5-5 and TRBJ2-1): DAGVTQSPTHLIKTRGQQVTLRCSPISGHKSVSWYQQVLGQGPQFIFQYYEKEERGRGNFPDRFSARQFPNYSSELNVNALLLGDSALYLCASSLGPMGPNYNEQFFGPGTRLTVL.

V and J are TRBV24-1 and TRBJ1-2, with TRBD1 identical over 8 bases. CDR3 length: 16 residues. Germline lookup yields CDR1 KGHDR and CDR2 SFDVKD. The V gene end was trimmed by 4 bases and the J gene end by 7 bases; junction bases not matched to a gene: 13. The CDR3, as DNA: TGTGCCACCAGTGACCCAACTGGACAGGGAGGGAGTGGCTACACCTTC. Protein product: CATSDPTGQGGSGYTF.

This clonotype was found many times. The gene calls are TRBV5-1 and TRBJ2-3, with 10 bases fitting TRBD2. Per germline, CDR1 SGHRS and CDR2 YFSETQ. Trimming removed 7 bases from V and 2 bases from J; junction bases left unmatched: 16. This CDR3 region has 18 residues. The CDR3 here is CASASATSGFQFTDTQYF. Written as DNA, the CDR3 is TGCGCCAGCGCTTCCGCGACTAGCGGGTTTCAGTTCACAGATACGCAGTATTTT.

This chain joins TRBV25-1 and TRBJ1-2; maybe TRBD1 (6 bases). V lost 10 bases and J 0 bases, leaving 12 bases between the germline ends. The CDR3 totals 13 residues. Per the germline V gene, CDR1 is MGHDK and CDR2 is SYGVNS. CDR3 sequence reads: CATATGANYGYTF. CDR3 sequence (DNA): TGTGCCACCGCGACAGGCGCTAACTATGGCTACACCTTC.